This T cell receptor beta chain derives from a study of cytomegalovirus exposure and HLA in healthy donors. Looking at the study overall: The 90 to 150 validation repertoires used a platform that matched the one used for the approximately 620 first-cohort repertoires, as a later analysis reported. Broader study findings: Reportedly, cytomegalovirus status was diagnosed with high sensitivity and specificity. Cytomegalovirus-associated TCR beta chains were listed, numbering 150 to 200.

The repertoire was sequenced with immunoSEQ multiplex PCR; TCRdb's copy has only in-frame clones and lacks some. The sample lists tens of thousands of clones, 85% to 95% occurring once. On this clone itself: Its antigen is unidentified.

The donors were part of the validation cohort of 120 subjects. That cohort was separate from the first cohort, which comprised under 750 subjects. Germline V gene lookup returns CDR1 ENHRY and CDR2 SYGVKD. This CDR3 has 13 amino acids. The J segment lost 7 bases and the V segment lost 3 bases, leaving 1 base of the junction unmatched. Input material: PBMCs. This clonotype was sampled from a young man in good health and CMV-seronegative. This rearrangement joins TRBV10-3 to TRBJ1-4; the match to TRBD1 covers 8 bases. The CDR3, as DNA: TGTGCCATCAGTGAAGGGACAGGTGAAAAACTGTTTTTT. Amino acid sequence: CAISEGTGEKLFF.